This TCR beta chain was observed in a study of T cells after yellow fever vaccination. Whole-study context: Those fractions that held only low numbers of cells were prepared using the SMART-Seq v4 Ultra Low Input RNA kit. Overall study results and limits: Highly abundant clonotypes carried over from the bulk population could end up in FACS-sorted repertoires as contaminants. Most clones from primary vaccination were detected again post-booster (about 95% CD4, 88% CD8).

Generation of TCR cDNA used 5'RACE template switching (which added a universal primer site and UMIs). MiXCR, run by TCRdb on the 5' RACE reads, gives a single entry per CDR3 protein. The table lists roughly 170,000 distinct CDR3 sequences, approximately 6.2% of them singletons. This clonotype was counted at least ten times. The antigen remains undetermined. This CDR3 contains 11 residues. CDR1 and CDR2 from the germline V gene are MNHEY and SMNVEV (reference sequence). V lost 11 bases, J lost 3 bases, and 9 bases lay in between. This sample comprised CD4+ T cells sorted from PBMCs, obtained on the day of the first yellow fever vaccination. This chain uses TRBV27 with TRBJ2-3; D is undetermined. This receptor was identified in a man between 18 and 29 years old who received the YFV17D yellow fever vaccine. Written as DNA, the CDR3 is TGTGCCTCCCGGGTGACAGATACGCAGTATTTT. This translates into CASRVTDTQYF.